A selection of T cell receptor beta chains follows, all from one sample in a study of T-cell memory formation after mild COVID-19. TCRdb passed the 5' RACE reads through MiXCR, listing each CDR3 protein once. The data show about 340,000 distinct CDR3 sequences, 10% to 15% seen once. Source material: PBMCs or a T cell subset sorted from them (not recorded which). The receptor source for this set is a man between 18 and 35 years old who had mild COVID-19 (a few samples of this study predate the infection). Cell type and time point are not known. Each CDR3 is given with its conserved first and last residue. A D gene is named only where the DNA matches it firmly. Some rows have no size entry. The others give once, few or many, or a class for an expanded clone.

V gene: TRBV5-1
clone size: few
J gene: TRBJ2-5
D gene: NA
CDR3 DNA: TGCGCCAGCAGCTTGGCGGGAGCGGAGACTGGGACCCAGTACTTC
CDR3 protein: CASSLAGAETGTQYF

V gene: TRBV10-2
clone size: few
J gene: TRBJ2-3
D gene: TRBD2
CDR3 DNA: TGCGCCAGCAGTTGGAGCGGGGGGGCCGGAGATACGCAGTATTTT
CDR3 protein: CASSWSGGAGDTQYF

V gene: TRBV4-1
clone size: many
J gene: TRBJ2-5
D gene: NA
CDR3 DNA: TGCGCCAGCAGCCGACCATCAAGGGGGGAGACCCAGTACTTC
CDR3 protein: CASSRPSRGETQYF

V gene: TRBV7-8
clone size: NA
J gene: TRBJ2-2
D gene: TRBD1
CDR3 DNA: TGTGCCAGCGTACAGGGGGCCTTAACCGGGGAGCTGTTTTTT
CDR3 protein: CASVQGALTGELFF

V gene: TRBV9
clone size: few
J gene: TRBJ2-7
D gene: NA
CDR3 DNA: TGTGCCAGCAGCGTAGGTGCGGGGGCTCAAAAGCAGTACTTC
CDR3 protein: CASSVGAGAQKQYF

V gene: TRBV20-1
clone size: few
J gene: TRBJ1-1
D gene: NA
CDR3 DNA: TGCAGTGCTAGAGATCGGGTACTGAACACTGAAGCTTTCTTT
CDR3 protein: CSARDRVLNTEAFF

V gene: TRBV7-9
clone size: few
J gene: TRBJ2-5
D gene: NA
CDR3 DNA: TGTGCCAGCAGCTTAGGTGTCAGGGCTTCACCGCCGATCGACCCGCAGGAGACCCAGTACTTC
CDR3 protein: CASSLGVRASPPIDPQETQYF

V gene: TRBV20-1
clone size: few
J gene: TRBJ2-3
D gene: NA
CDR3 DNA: TGCAGTGCTAGAGATCTCGGTAGCACAGATACGCAGTATTTT
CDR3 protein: CSARDLGSTDTQYF

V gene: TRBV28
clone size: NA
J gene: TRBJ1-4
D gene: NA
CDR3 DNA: TGTGCCAGCAGTGTGAGGCAGTCTAATGAAAAACTGTTTTTT
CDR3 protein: CASSVRQSNEKLFF

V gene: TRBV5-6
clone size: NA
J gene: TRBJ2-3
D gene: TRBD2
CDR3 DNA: TGTGCCAGCAGCCCCATGACCAGCGGGGGCACAGATACGCAGTATTTT
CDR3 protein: CASSPMTSGGTDTQYF

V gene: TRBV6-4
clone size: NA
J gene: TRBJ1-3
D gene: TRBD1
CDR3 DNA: TGTGCCAGCTCAAAAGGCAGGGGGCCTGGAAACACCATATATTTT
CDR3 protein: CASSKGRGPGNTIYF

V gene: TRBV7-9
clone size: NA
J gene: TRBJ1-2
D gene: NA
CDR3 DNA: TGTGCCAGCAGCTCGAAGGGGTCTAACTATGGCTACACCTTC
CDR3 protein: CASSSKGSNYGYTF

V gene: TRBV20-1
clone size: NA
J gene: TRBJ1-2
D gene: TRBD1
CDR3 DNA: TGCAGTGCTAGTAAAGGACAGGGTATCTATGGCTACACCTTC
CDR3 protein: CSASKGQGIYGYTF

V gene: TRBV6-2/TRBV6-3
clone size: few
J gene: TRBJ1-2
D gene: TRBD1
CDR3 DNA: TGTGCCAGCAGCCGGACAGGTCTGAGAGGCTACACCTTC
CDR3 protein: CASSRTGLRGYTF

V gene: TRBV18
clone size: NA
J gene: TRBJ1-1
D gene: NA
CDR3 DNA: TGTGCCAGCTCACCGGCCGTGGGTTACACTGAAGCTTTCTTT
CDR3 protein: CASSPAVGYTEAFF

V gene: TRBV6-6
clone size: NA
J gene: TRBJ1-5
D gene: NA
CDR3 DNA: TGTGCCAGCAGTTCCAAAACAGGGAAGACGGAGCCCCAGCATTTT
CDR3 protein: CASSSKTGKTEPQHF

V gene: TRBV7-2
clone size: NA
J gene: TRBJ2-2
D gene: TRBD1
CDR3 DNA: TGTGCCAGCAGCTCGGGACAGCAGACCGGGGAGCTGTTTTTT
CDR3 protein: CASSSGQQTGELFF

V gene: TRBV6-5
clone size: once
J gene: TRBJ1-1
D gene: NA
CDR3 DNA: TGTGCCAGCAGTTACGACTCGAGGCGGACTGAAGCTTTCTTT
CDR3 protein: CASSYDSRRTEAFF

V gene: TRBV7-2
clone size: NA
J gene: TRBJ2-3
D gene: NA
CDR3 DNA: TGTGCCAGCAGCTTTCGGGACTCAGTGGGGGGTACGCAGTATTTT
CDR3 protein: CASSFRDSVGGTQYF

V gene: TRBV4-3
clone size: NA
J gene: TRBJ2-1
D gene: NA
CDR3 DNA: TGCGCCAGCAGCCAATTTAGGGGGTCTAGGTACAATGAGCAGTTCTTC
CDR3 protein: CASSQFRGSRYNEQFF

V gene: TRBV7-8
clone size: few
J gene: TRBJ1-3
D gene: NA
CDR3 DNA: TGTGCCAGCAGCTTAGTTGCTAAGTCGTCGGGAAACACCATATATTTT
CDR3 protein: CASSLVAKSSGNTIYF

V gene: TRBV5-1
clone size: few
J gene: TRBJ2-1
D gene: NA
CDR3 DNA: TGCGCCAGCAGCCCATTGGCTAGCGTGAATGAGCAGTTCTTC
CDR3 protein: CASSPLASVNEQFF

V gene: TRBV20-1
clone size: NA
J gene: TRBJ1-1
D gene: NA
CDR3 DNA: TGCAGTGCTAGATCGGGGGGCAGGGGAACTGAAGCTTTCTTT
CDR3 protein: CSARSGGRGTEAFF

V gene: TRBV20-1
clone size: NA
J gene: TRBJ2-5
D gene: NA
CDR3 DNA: TGCAGTGCCGGGGTGACCAGAGAGACCCAGTACTTC
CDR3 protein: CSAGVTRETQYF

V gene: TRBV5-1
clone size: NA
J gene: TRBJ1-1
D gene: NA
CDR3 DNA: TGCGCCAGCAGCTTGCACAGACTGAACACTGAAGCTTTCTTT
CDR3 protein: CASSLHRLNTEAFF

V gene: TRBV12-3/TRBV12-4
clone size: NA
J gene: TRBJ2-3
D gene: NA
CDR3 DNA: TGTGCCAGCATACCGAAGGGGCGAGATACGCAGTATTTT
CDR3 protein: CASIPKGRDTQYF

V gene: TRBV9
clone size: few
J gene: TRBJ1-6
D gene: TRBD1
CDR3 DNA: TGTGCCAGCAGCGTCGGGACAGTGAATTCACCCCTCCACTTT
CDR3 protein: CASSVGTVNSPLHF

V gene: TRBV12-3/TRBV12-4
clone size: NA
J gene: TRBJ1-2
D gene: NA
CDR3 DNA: TGTGCCAGCAGTTTACGGGCTATCGGGGGCTACACCTTC
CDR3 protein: CASSLRAIGGYTF